Given below is one T cell receptor beta chain in context. Its target is not known. This sample stems from a study of cytomegalovirus exposure and HLA in healthy donors. Whole-study results and caveats: Most TCR sequences were rare, but some public TCRs occurred in many donors. What a later analysis showed was that several of the most significant clusters appeared linked to common viral pathogens.

It was with 60 Vbeta and 13 Jbeta primers that the PCR ran. Using immunoSEQ multiplex PCR, the repertoire was profiled, and TCRdb retains in-frame clones only, with some absent. This sample's clone table lists 31,000 or so clones. This CDR3 is built from 16 residues. Germline-derived CDR1 and CDR2 are MGHRA and YSYEKL. The chain combines TRBV4-1 with TRBJ2-5, with 8 nucleotides matching TRBD1. The last part of the DNA fits TRBJ2-7 better; the J call may be wrong. This receptor was obtained from a female donor in good health and CMV-seronegative. Sequencing was performed on PBMCs. This CDR3 is CASSHSRTGPTYEQYF. The CDR3 DNA follows: TGCGCCAGCAGCCATTCCCGGACAGGGCCAACCTACGAGCAGTACTTC.